This is a list of T cell receptor beta chains from one sample in a study of response to subunit inactivated influenza vaccine. MiXCR, run by TCRdb on the RT-PCR reads, gives a single entry per CDR3 protein. Among some 540,000 distinct CDR3 sequences listed, under 30% were seen once. The same data also contributed to another study, on T cells expressing NK-cell markers.

The material sequenced was CD4+ T cells sorted from PBMCs, taken roughly 12 days after vaccination. The origin of the receptors is a man aged 45 to 65 who received an inactivated influenza vaccine. Each CDR3 is given with its conserved first and last residue. D genes are given only for firm matches. Clone size is stated in some rows and not others, as once, few, many or a class when expanded.

clone_size j_call d_call v_call cdr3_aa cdr3_nt
many TRBJ1-4 NA TRBV6-2/TRBV6-3 CATSGFAPEKLFF TGTGCCACCAGCGGATTCGCCCCTGAAAAACTGTTTTTT
few TRBJ2-1 TRBD1 TRBV6-2/TRBV6-3 CASSSLGTGTYNEQFF TGTGCCAGCAGTTCGCTAGGGACAGGGACTTACAATGAGCAGTTCTTC
NA TRBJ2-3 TRBD2 TRBV28 CASRRPLAGGPDTQYF TGTGCCAGCAGGCGCCCACTAGCGGGAGGGCCAGATACGCAGTATTTT
NA TRBJ1-3 NA TRBV25-1 CASSTHQGGRRNTIYF TGTGCCAGCAGCACCCATCAAGGGGGACGGAGGAACACCATATATTTT
NA TRBJ2-3 TRBD2 TRBV9 CASSPISRSLAGSAQYF TGTGCCAGCAGCCCAATCTCACGGTCCCTAGCGGGAAGTGCGCAGTATTTT
once TRBJ2-7 TRBD2 TRBV5-1 CASSLDLAVLTYEQHF TGCGCCAGCAGCTTGGACCTAGCGGTTCTTACCTACGAGCAGCACTTC
few TRBJ2-5 NA TRBV11-2 CASSPGGWGWHQETQYF TGTGCCAGCAGCCCAGGAGGATGGGGCTGGCACCAAGAGACCCAGTACTTC
few TRBJ1-2 TRBD1 TRBV7-9 CASSSGQVGYTF TGTGCCAGCAGCTCCGGACAGGTGGGCTACACCTTC
NA TRBJ2-1 NA TRBV12-3/TRBV12-4 CASSFEQTSNEQFF TGTGCCAGCAGTTTCGAGCAGACGTCCAATGAGCAGTTCTTC
NA TRBJ2-1 TRBD2 TRBV5-1 CASSLAPIAGAGPSFF TGCGCCAGCAGCTTGGCCCCGATAGCGGGGGCCGGGCCTTCCTTCTTC
NA TRBJ2-1 TRBD1 TRBV10-3 CAISYNRGNEQFF TGTGCCATCAGTTATAACAGGGGCAATGAGCAGTTCTTC
NA TRBJ2-3 TRBD2 TRBV19 CASSIRGSGSYADTQYF TGTGCCAGTAGTATACGGGGTAGCGGGAGTTATGCAGATACGCAGTATTTT
NA TRBJ2-7 TRBD2 TRBV6-2/TRBV6-3 CASSREGLAYSGRSGYEQYF TGTGCCAGCAGTCGAGAAGGACTAGCGTATAGCGGGCGGTCCGGATACGAGCAGTACTTC
few TRBJ2-3 TRBD2 TRBV20-1 CSARNPAGGRTDTQYF TGCAGTGCTAGGAACCCGGCGGGAGGGCGGACAGATACGCAGTATTTT
NA TRBJ2-7 TRBD2 TRBV2 CASRVAGGMLNEQYF TGTGCCAGCAGGGTAGCGGGGGGGATGCTGAACGAGCAGTACTTC
few TRBJ2-2 NA TRBV5-1 CASSPQLDTGELFF TGCGCCAGCAGCCCACAATTGGACACCGGGGAGCTGTTTTTT
few TRBJ1-5 NA TRBV20-1 CSATARGINQPQHF TGCAGTGCAACTGCGCGCGGCATCAATCAGCCCCAGCATTTT
few TRBJ1-6 NA TRBV3-1 CASREGVRSPLHF TGTGCCAGCCGGGAGGGGGTGAGATCACCCCTCCACTTT
NA TRBJ1-3 NA TRBV6-1 CASIPGVDGGRMSGNTIYF TGTGCCAGCATCCCCGGAGTCGACGGCGGGAGGATGTCTGGAAACACCATATATTTT
NA TRBJ2-7 NA TRBV4-2 CASSQERQKQYF TGTGCCAGCAGCCAAGAAAGGCAAAAGCAGTACTTC
NA TRBJ2-2 NA TRBV12-3/TRBV12-4 CASSFPGPGELFF TGTGCCAGCAGTTTTCCGGGCCCAGGGGAGCTGTTTTTT
few TRBJ2-1 NA TRBV7-2 CASSLASGHKGEQFF TGTGCCAGCAGCTTAGCTAGCGGCCATAAGGGTGAGCAGTTCTTC
few TRBJ2-3 NA TRBV5-1 CASKLDNTDTQYF TGCGCCAGCAAACTAGACAACACAGATACGCAGTATTTT
NA TRBJ1-6 NA TRBV6-2/TRBV6-3 CASSYSTAASSPLHF TGTGCCAGCAGTTACTCGACCGCAGCGTCTTCACCCCTCCACTTT
NA TRBJ1-5 NA TRBV6-1 CASSEGPLVYQPQHF TGTGCCAGCAGTGAAGGGCCCCTAGTCTATCAGCCCCAGCATTTT
NA TRBJ2-2 NA TRBV4-2 CASSQDMRDTYTGELFF TGTGCCAGCAGCCAAGACATGCGCGACACCTACACCGGGGAGCTGTTTTTT
NA TRBJ1-2 TRBD1 TRBV20-1 CSASGTVYGYTF TGCAGTGCTTCCGGGACAGTCTATGGCTACACCTTC
few TRBJ2-2 NA TRBV7-8 CASSLVVGTRTNTGELFF TGTGCCAGCAGCTTAGTTGTGGGGACGAGGACGAACACCGGGGAGCTGTTTTTT
NA TRBJ1-2 TRBD1 TRBV7-2 CASSVRQGRYGYTF TGTGCCAGCAGCGTAAGACAGGGCCGCTATGGCTACACCTTC
few TRBJ2-3 NA TRBV12-3/TRBV12-4 CASSFKGQRTDTQYF TGTGCCAGCAGTTTTAAGGGGCAGCGCACAGATACGCAGTATTTT
many TRBJ2-3 NA TRBV29-1 CSVGRTDTQYF TGCAGCGTGGGACGCACAGATACGCAGTATTTT
NA TRBJ2-7 NA TRBV5-4 CASSPGTSRGPSYEQYF TGTGCCAGCAGCCCCGGGACTTCACGAGGCCCGTCCTACGAGCAGTACTTC
many TRBJ2-7 NA TRBV6-2/TRBV6-3 CASRRGQTYEQYF TGTGCCAGCAGACGGGGACAAACCTACGAGCAGTACTTC
NA TRBJ2-7 TRBD2 TRBV14 CASSQEAGVYEQYF TGTGCCAGCAGCCAAGAAGCGGGAGTTTACGAGCAGTACTTC
NA TRBJ2-3 NA TRBV11-3 CASSPDKSTDTQYF TGTGCCAGCAGCCCCGACAAGAGCACAGATACGCAGTATTTT
few TRBJ2-2 NA TRBV7-2 CASSLAHAGELFF TGTGCCAGCAGCTTGGCGCATGCCGGGGAGCTGTTTTTT
NA TRBJ2-2 NA TRBV4-1 CASSQDRGRDTGELFF TGCGCCAGCAGCCAAGATCGCGGCCGAGACACCGGGGAGCTGTTTTTT
NA TRBJ2-1 TRBD2 TRBV5-1 CASSLATSGGYSEQFF TGCGCCAGCAGCTTGGCCACTAGCGGGGGCTACAGTGAGCAGTTCTTC
NA TRBJ1-6 NA TRBV10-3 CAISESTGNSPLHF TGTGCCATCAGTGAGTCGACGGGTAATTCACCCCTCCACTTT
few TRBJ2-2 NA TRBV20-1 CSALDNTGELFF TGCAGTGCCCTAGATAACACCGGGGAGCTGTTTTTT
few TRBJ2-1 NA TRBV25-1 CASATRGRGAQNEQFF TGTGCCAGCGCTACCCGGGGTCGGGGGGCGCAGAATGAGCAGTTCTTC
NA TRBJ2-3 NA TRBV25-1 CASSEYVMKNTQYF TGTGCCAGCAGTGAATACGTGATGAAGAATACGCAGTATTTT
few TRBJ1-1 TRBD1 TRBV6-4 CASPTKQGSDTEAFF TGTGCCAGCCCTACTAAACAGGGGTCTGACACTGAAGCTTTCTTT
few TRBJ2-7 NA TRBV10-3 CAISESILTVHEQYF TGTGCCATCAGTGAGTCGATTTTGACGGTTCACGAGCAGTACTTC
NA TRBJ2-7 NA TRBV29-1 CSAQTTGSSYEQYF TGCAGCGCCCAGACCACAGGGTCATCCTACGAGCAGTACTTC
NA TRBJ1-1 NA TRBV7-2 CASSLVQGMPNTEAFF TGTGCCAGCAGCTTAGTACAGGGAATGCCGAACACTGAAGCTTTCTTT
NA TRBJ2-3 NA TRBV12-3/TRBV12-4 CASSPSLGQKGTDTQYF TGTGCCAGCAGTCCCTCCCTAGGACAGAAAGGGACAGATACGCAGTATTTT
few TRBJ1-1 NA TRBV11-2 CASSFTVTNTEAFF TGTGCCAGCAGCTTCACAGTAACGAACACTGAAGCTTTCTTT
NA TRBJ1-2 NA TRBV12-3/TRBV12-4 CASSLAGGRGGYTF TGTGCCAGCAGTTTAGCCGGGGGGCGTGGAGGCTACACCTTC
NA TRBJ2-3 NA TRBV4-2 CASSQDSATDTQYF TGTGCCAGCAGCCAAGATTCAGCCACAGATACGCAGTATTTT
few TRBJ2-1 NA TRBV20-1 CSARDPNEQFF TGCAGTGCTAGAGATCCGAATGAGCAGTTCTTC
NA TRBJ2-1 NA TRBV7-2 CASSSTYSIGQFF TGTGCCAGCAGCTCTACCTACAGTATCGGGCAGTTCTTC
NA TRBJ1-1 NA TRBV12-3/TRBV12-4 CASSPSSNTEAFF TGTGCCAGCAGCCCTTCGTCGAACACTGAAGCTTTCTTT
NA TRBJ1-1 NA TRBV6-2/TRBV6-3 CASRKYWNTEAFF TGTGCCAGCCGAAAGTATTGGAACACTGAAGCTTTCTTT
few TRBJ1-3 NA TRBV5-1 CASRDPGARTTIYF TGCGCCAGCAGAGATCCGGGCGCACGGACCACCATATATTTT
few TRBJ2-3 NA TRBV12-3/TRBV12-4 CASSLGVARTDTQYF TGTGCCAGCAGTTTAGGGGTAGCCCGCACAGATACGCAGTATTTT
few TRBJ2-1 TRBD2 TRBV29-1 CSVAASGRYEQFF TGCAGCGTTGCGGCTAGCGGGAGATATGAGCAGTTCTTC